This note documents a single T cell receptor beta chain sequence. These data belong to a study of blood T cell repertoires in COVID-19. Study in general: Specimens from acute and convalescent COVID-19 originated in the United States, Italy and Spain.

Data came from immunoSEQ multiplex PCR; TCRdb stores just in-frame clones and leaves some out. The data contain some 200,000 clones, approximately 84% of them seen just once; the ten biggest clones take up about 7.3%. The germline V gene encodes CDR1 MRHNA and CDR2 SNTAGT. The CDR3 is 15 residues long. V shed 4 bases, J shed 6 bases, and the junction held 6 bases outside the gene matches. The specimen was peripheral blood. The TCR originated in a woman aged 45-59 years with active or convalescent COVID-19. This chain links TRBV6-4 with TRBJ2-7; 13 nucleotides align to TRBD2. The chain's CDR3 is CASSASGTSGTEQYF. CDR3 in DNA: TGTGCCAGCAGTGCCTCCGGGACTAGCGGGACCGAGCAGTACTTC.